This TCR beta chain is drawn from a study of blood T cells in healthy people across ages (dated by TCRdb to between 2014 and 2017). For the wider study: In model experiments, template switching captured about one uniquely barcoded TCR beta cDNA molecule for every two T cells. The donors were divided into four age groups: young (average around 16 years), middle-aged (over 35), aged (approximately 62) and long-lived (about 80). To avoid experimental bias, donors of different ages were randomly spread across the sequencing lanes. The study analyzed two additional independent replicas of 1 million unique cDNA reads from the same blood draw for two donors, one aged 18 to 29 and one aged 80 or older. Age-related changes in TCR beta repertoire diversity were measured in the study by deep sequencing normalized with unique cDNA molecular identifiers.

V is pared back by 10 bases and J by 3 bases, with 13 bases lying between the germline termini. Reading from cysteine to phenylalanine, the CDR3 counts 13 amino acids. Only the CDR3 portion is preserved as DNA: 39 bases, with reading frame beginning at the first base. The CDR1 and CDR2 encoded by the germline V gene are MDHEN and SYDVKM. In the case of this clonotype: There is no known antigen for this receptor. The input lacks base qualities; no much larger clone sits a single base away.

Libraries came from 5' RACE. The reads were generated on an Illumina HiSeq 2500. A second PCR of roughly 7 to 11 cycles was run with a J-beta primer mix and a sample-barcoded 5' primer. A unique molecular identifier was introduced onto each TCR beta cDNA molecule by a template-switch 5' adaptor carrying 12 random nucleotides. Each sample yielded at least 3 million CDR3-containing paired-end reads. All of the RNA was converted into first-strand cDNA using the Mint cDNA synthesis kit, with a TRBC-specific oligonucleotide serving as the primer. Following uracil-DNA glycosylase treatment, a first 18-cycle PCR with universal primers M1SS and BC2_uni_R was performed on all cDNA. On the study's bioinformatics: For normalization, 1 million high-quality reads were randomly selected from each sample, with every read carrying a distinct molecular identifier. Reads sharing molecular identifiers were discarded rather than binned into consensus sequences. MiTCR, with a Q25 quality threshold and the strictest error-elimination algorithm, was used for CDR3 identification, clonotype clustering and error correction. A nonparametric unseen species model with Euler transformation was used to estimate a lower bound on total TCR beta diversity. The public reads were quality trimmed at Q25 with fastp and then assembled into clones with MiXCR by TCRdb, keeping productive beta chains. Each record represents a unique CDR3 protein, reported with the most common genes and DNA among its rows. These V and J calls originate from TCRdb's pipeline instead of the authors' own analysis. The sample table shows 1 million or so distinct CDR3 sequences, and roughly 45% are seen once. Of the sample, 15% to 20% is held by the ten largest clones.

The donors were under 40 Caucasian individuals from Russia, aged 6 to 90 years, who were systemically healthy. Ten milliliters of peripheral blood were drawn from each donor into EDTA-treated Vacutainer tubes. Ficoll-Paque density-gradient centrifugation was used to isolate PBMCs, with at least 7 million per sample. Trizol reagent was used to extract total RNA from PBMCs, with at least 5.5 micrograms per sample. For every donor, flow cytometry on a PBMC aliquot measured the percentage of naive CD45RAhigh/CD27high T cells. What the research found in general, with its limitations: There was a strong correlation between observed TCR beta diversity and the percentage of naive T cells measured by flow cytometry. Donor CMV infection status was unknown, potentially confounding age-related changes in expanded clonotypes. Compared with the aged group, the long-lived group had more naive CD4+ T cells, fewer expanded clones and increased TCR diversity, suggesting age selection. Estimates of total diversity from one million sequenced T cells were regarded as lower bounds and underestimates. Bulk unsorted PBMC profiling prevented conclusive comparison of naive and antigen-experienced compartments. As age increased, observed TCR beta diversity per million T cells dropped in a roughly linear way, and a significant reduction was already evident by age about 40.

The V gene is TRBV28 and the J gene is TRBJ2-1; the D gene is perhaps TRBD2, on 5 matching bases. Material for sequencing was blood. The clonotype comes from a woman aged 55 to 70 in good health. The DNA sequence is given as TGTGCCACCGTCACGGACTTCTACAATGAGCAGTTCTTC. Translated, it reads CATVTDFYNEQFF.